The entry below describes one T cell receptor beta chain. Its antigen is undetermined. CD45RO-negative, CCR7-selected cells formed the naive CD8 fraction, which excluded terminally differentiated effector memory CD45RA+ cells. Recent acute infections and vaccinations were absent in the healthy HIV-negative adult donors. Germline lookup yields CDR1 SEHNR and CDR2 FQNEAQ (reference sequence). Trimming at V came to 4 bases and at J to 1 base, leaving 6 bases not matched to a gene. This CDR3 is 16 amino acids long. This specimen comes from a study of shared clonotypes between healthy human individuals. Points from the study as a whole: In this cohort, only blood was sampled, and tissue repertoires likely differ. Sequencing depth was expected to affect clonotype sharing among donors. Clonotype sharing across a few donors was observed for around 5% of naive CD4 clonotypes.

The method was immunoSEQ multiplex PCR; TCRdb's version includes in-frame clones alone and lacks a portion of them. The data hold around 2,100,000 clones, with about 95% observed a single time. V gene TRBV7-9 combines with J gene TRBJ2-7; 11 positions match TRBD2. Sequencing used naive CD8+ T cells sorted from blood. This TCR was recovered from a man younger than 35 in good health. CDR3 residues: CASSYIGLAGSYEQYF. DNA of the CDR3: TGTGCCAGCAGCTATATAGGACTAGCGGGTTCCTACGAGCAGTACTTC.